Sequencing of this TCR beta chain was carried out in a study of T cells in Graves' hyperthyroidism and ophthalmopathy. Broader study findings: Before onset, by a median of approximately 5.9 months, the model predicted ophthalmopathy.

This clonotype was counted many times. The antigen remains unidentified. The length of the CDR3 is 15 residues. Trimming pared 3 bases from V and 1 base from J, leaving 10 bases between. Per germline, CDR1 KGHSH and CDR2 LQKENI. There were TCR beta CDR3 regions amplified from RNA transcripts. Using the HTBI primer set, a first-round RT-PCR was run on the TCR CDR3. TCRdb called the multiplex PCR reads again in MiXCR, with one record for every CDR3 protein. The sample contains fewer than 500,000 distinct CDR3 sequences, roughly 14% of which appear only once. Uncontrolled infection, other autoimmune disease, pregnancy or lactation excluded patients.

The chain recombines TRBV18 with TRBJ1-3; D not certain. Source material: blood. The sequence was collected from a man between 18 and 29 years old with Graves' ophthalmopathy. CDR3 in amino acids: CASSPGGGSGNTIYF. The CDR3 DNA reads TGTGCCAGCTCACCGGGAGGTGGTTCTGGAAACACCATATATTTT.